Shown below are 24 T cell receptor beta chains from a single sample sequenced in a study of T cells in Graves' hyperthyroidism and ophthalmopathy. Authors of the study amplified TCR beta CDR3 regions from RNA transcripts. TCR CDR3 underwent first-round RT-PCR with the HTBI primer set. TCRdb fed the multiplex PCR reads into MiXCR, producing one record per CDR3 protein. The sample holds 550,000 to 700,000 distinct CDR3 sequences; under 60% are singletons and the top ten take around 20%. The specimen was peripheral blood or thyroid tissue (not recorded which). The receptors derive from an adult woman with Graves' disease, either hyperthyroidism or ophthalmopathy (not recorded which).

This clonotype was observed many times. DNA for the CDR3: TGTGCCAGCAGCTTTCGGGAGGCTAATGAAAAACTGTTTTTT. Protein: CASSFREANEKLFF. The chain combines TRBV5-6 with TRBJ1-4; D ambiguous. Germline V gene sequence: CDR1 SGHDT, CDR2 YYEEEE. Trimming stripped 2 bases from V and 3 bases from J, with 8 bases between. This CDR3 has 14 amino acids.

The chain recombines TRBV10-1 with TRBJ1-2, with TRBD1 matching over 7 bases. The trim removed 5 bases at V and 8 bases at J, leaving 17 bases unmatched. Germline V lookup: CDR1 WNHNN, CDR2 SYGVQD (reference sequence). This CDR3 spans 16 amino acids. CDR3 coding DNA: TGCGCCAGCAGTCGAATCAGGGCAGGGGGAAGTTGGGGCTACACCTTC. Encoded protein: CASSRIRAGGSWGYTF.

The chain is built from TRBV20-1 and TRBJ2-7; perhaps D is TRBD1 or TRBD2 (6 bases each). This CDR3 comprises 12 residues. Germline CDR1 reads DFQATT; CDR2 reads SNEGSKA (reference sequence). Trimming left V 3 bases short and J 3 bases short, with 9 bases between. Here the CDR3 DNA reads TGCAGTGCTAGTGGAGGGGGCTACGAGCAGTACTTC. Its translation is CSASGGGYEQYF.

This clonotype was detected a few times. In DNA, the CDR3 is TGCAGTGCGTCGACAGGGTGGGTCTATGGCTACACCTTC. Its protein product is CSASTGWVYGYTF. The V call is TRBV20-1, the J call TRBJ1-2, with 7 nucleotides matching TRBD1. This CDR3 is 13 amino acids long. Per germline, CDR1 DFQATT and CDR2 SNEGSKA (reference sequence). J gave up 4 bases and V 6 bases, and 8 bases lay outside the gene matches.

This clonotype was seen once. This chain connects TRBV7-8 to TRBJ2-2; TRBD2 aligns across 8 bases. Unmatched junction bases numbered 4, after V lost 0 bases and J lost 4 bases. Germline CDR1 reads SGHVS; CDR2 reads FQNEAQ. CDR3 length: 16 residues. In DNA form, the CDR3 reads TGTGCCAGCAGCTTAGCGCGGGGACTAGTCACCGGGGAGCTGTTTTTT. Amino acids: CASSLARGLVTGELFF.

This clonotype has just a few counts. The chain joins TRBV7-9 to TRBJ2-7; 7 nucleotides align to TRBD1. V lost 6 bases and J lost 6; bases outside the gene matches: 5. Germline CDR1 and CDR2: SEHNR and FQNEAQ (reference sequence). The CDR3 consists of 12 residues. Written as DNA, the CDR3 is TGTGCCAGCAGTCATTCAGGGGGCGAGCAGTACTTC. As protein: CASSHSGGEQYF.

As concerns this clonotype: This CDR3 fails to terminate in the conserved phenylalanine or tryptophan, so it likely reflects a read error. V is TRBV20-1 and J is TRBJ2-5, with D perhaps assigned TRBD1 or TRBD2 (6 bases each). Germline assignment: CDR1 DFQATT and CDR2 SNEGSKA (reference sequence). This CDR3 is built from 14 residues. The CDR3 loop reads CSVEGGNTKWAQYL. The CDR3 DNA is TGCAGCGTTGAGGGGGGCAACACAAAGTGGGCCCAGTACCTC.

This clonotype was counted at least ten times. The CDR3 DNA is TGTGCCAGCAGCCAAGCAGACGGGGCTTTCGGCTACACCTTC. Translation gives CASSQADGAFGYTF. V and J are TRBV3-1 and TRBJ1-2, with D perhaps matching TRBD1 (5 bases). V lost 1 base to trimming and J lost 8 bases, with 14 bases between them. The CDR3 spans 14 residues. CDR1 is LGHDT, CDR2 YNNKEL, per germline (reference sequence).

In this sample, this clonotype turned up many times. The V call is TRBV10-3, the J call TRBJ1-5; D gene ambiguous. The CDR3 is 15 residues long. Germline-derived CDR1 and CDR2 are ENHRY and SYGVKD. Trimming removed 6 bases at V and 0 bases at J, with 12 bases between. CDR3 in amino acids: CAISQTDYSNQPQHF. CDR3 nucleotides: TGTGCCATCAGCCAGACGGATTATAGCAATCAGCCCCAGCATTTT.

CDR3 loop: CAISKDWGNEKLFF. For the CDR3, the DNA is TGTGCCATCAGTAAGGACTGGGGTAATGAAAAACTGTTTTTT. The chain links TRBV10-3 to TRBJ1-4, with D hard to call. V dropped 5 bases and J dropped 4 bases, with 11 bases sitting between them. This CDR3 comprises 14 residues. From germline, CDR1 is ENHRY and CDR2 SYGVKD.

This clonotype turned up a few times. The chain recombines TRBV12-3 or TRBV12-4 with TRBJ2-3; 8 bases agree with TRBD2. CDR3 size: 16 residues. The trim removed 7 bases at V and 0 bases at J, leaving 9 bases unmatched. The CDR3 nucleotides read TGTGCCAGCACCCAGAGGGCTAGCGGGAGCACAGATACGCAGTATTTT. Translating it yields CASTQRASGSTDTQYF.

Notes on this clonotype: A clone one base away is much larger, so this may be a read error. The chain couples TRBV7-9 to TRBJ1-1; D ambiguous. The length of the CDR3 is 15 residues. Looked up from germline, CDR1 is SEHNR and CDR2 is FQNEAQ (reference sequence). V dropped 0 bases and J dropped 4 bases, with 12 bases sitting between them. In DNA, the CDR3 is TGTGCCAGCAGCTTAGCTGGGGAGTGGAGCACTGAAGCTTTCTTT. Protein: CASSLAGEWSTEAFF.

The gene calls are TRBV29-1 and TRBJ2-2, with a possible D match to TRBD1 (6 bases). Trimming took off 7 bases at V and 0 bases at J, with 12 bases between the two ends. This CDR3 has 14 residues. Germline CDR1 and CDR2: SQVTM and ANQGSEA. CDR3 in DNA: TGCAGCGCAAGACAGGACACGAACACCGGGGAGCTGTTTTTT. It yields the protein CSARQDTNTGELFF.

This clonotype was recorded at least ten times. V usage is TRBV7-2 and J usage is TRBJ2-7; D is unresolved. Germline-derived CDR1 and CDR2 are SGHTA and FQGNSA. The CDR3 contains 13 residues. The V gene lost 1 base and the J gene lost 6 bases, with 10 bases spanning the gap. The CDR3 reads CASSLGLMTEQYF. The CDR3 region has the DNA TGTGCCAGCAGCTTAGGCCTAATGACCGAGCAGTACTTC. Combining the CDR3 with reference TRBV7-2 and TRBJ2-7 gives the whole variable domain GAGVSQSPSNKVTEKGKDVELRCDPISGHTALYWYRQSLGQGLEFLIYFQGNSAPDKSGLPSDRFSAERTGGSVSTLTIQRTQQEDSAVYLCASSLGLMTEQYFGPGTRLTVT.

This clonotype was counted a few times. The V call is TRBV15, the J call TRBJ2-6; D is possibly TRBD2 (5 bases). The CDR3 spans 16 residues. The V end lost 0 bases, the J end lost 5 bases, and 11 bases lay between the germline ends. CDR1 is LNHNV, CDR2 YYDKDF, per germline (reference sequence). The CDR3 spells CATSRDLEDWANVLTF. As DNA, the CDR3 is TGTGCCACCAGCAGAGATTTGGAGGACTGGGCCAACGTCCTGACTTTC.

A remark on this clonotype: The germline gene is not matched at one end of the junction; a read error may be the cause. J is TRBJ1-4 and V is TRBV10-2; weak D call: TRBD1 (5 bases). From germline, CDR1 is WSHSY and CDR2 SAAADI. The CDR3 spans 17 residues. CDR3 in DNA: TGCGCCATCAGTGCTTCTAAATTGCAGGGTGCGAATGAAAAACTGTTTTTT. As protein: CAISASKLQGANEKLFF.

The CDR3 nucleotides are TGCAGCGTCTTGGGGGACACCGTTCTCCCTGGGGCCAACGTCCTGACTTTC. Translation gives CSVLGDTVLPGANVLTF. The chain employs TRBV29-1 and TRBJ2-6; maybe TRBD1 (6 bases). Germline V gives CDR1 SQVTM, CDR2 ANQGSEA. The CDR3 length is 17 residues. Trimming removed 6 bases at V and 2 bases at J, with 20 bases between.

V usage is TRBV20-1 and J usage is TRBJ2-7; 8 bases align to TRBD1. CDR1 is DFQATT, CDR2 SNEGSKA, per germline (reference sequence). With 1 base clipped from V and 2 bases from J, the junction kept 10 bases outside the gene matches. The CDR3 spans 16 residues. CDR3 nucleotide sequence: TGCAGTGCTAGAGTGACAGGGGAAGGAGAAACCTACGAGCAGTACTTC. Translated: CSARVTGEGETYEQYF.

This chain connects TRBV29-1 to TRBJ2-5, with D maybe TRBD2 (7 bases). V was shortened by 8 bases and J by 1 base, with 14 bases between the two germline ends. CDR1 SQVTM and CDR2 ANQGSEA come from the germline V gene. The CDR3 sequence is 13 residues long. The CDR3 DNA reads as TGCAGCTTGGGAGGGGGAAGCCAAGAGACCCAGTACTTC. Translated, it gives CSLGGGSQETQYF.

This clonotype was seen at least ten times. The chain links TRBV13 to TRBJ2-7; the D gene is possibly TRBD2 (6 bases). The CDR3 covers 15 residues. Germline V gene data show CDR1 as PRHDT and CDR2 as FYEKMQ (reference sequence). V was shortened by 2 bases and J by 4 bases, with 15 bases between the two germline ends. CDR3 bases: TGTGCCAGCAGCTTACGACGGGACTGGGATTACGAGCAGTACTTC. Translating it yields CASSLRRDWDYEQYF.

The count of this clonotype is one. Written as DNA, the CDR3 is TGTGCCAGCAGCCCCCCAGCAGGGGGAGGAGGCTACACCTTC. Translating it yields CASSPPAGGGGYTF. The rearrangement uses TRBV7-9 and TRBJ1-2, with 7 bases identical to TRBD1. The CDR3 covers 14 residues. Germline V CDR1 and CDR2: SEHNR, FQNEAQ (reference sequence). With V trimmed by 5 bases and J by 8 bases, 11 bases remained unmatched.

The V and J genes are TRBV5-1 and TRBJ2-1; no definite D call. Trimming removed 2 bases at V and 8 bases at J, with 8 bases between. CDR3 length: 12 residues. Germline CDR1 SGHRS, CDR2 YFSETQ. DNA of the CDR3: TGCGCCAGCAGCTTAACTCCCGATGAGCAGTTCTTC. Translated: CASSLTPDEQFF.

This chain links TRBV9 with TRBJ1-3; D call uncertain. The CDR3 runs 10 residues. V was cut by 3 bases and J by 12 bases, with 7 bases left in between. Germline V lookup: CDR1 SGDLS, CDR2 YYNGEE. The CDR3 here is CASSGSNIYF. The CDR3 nucleotides read TGTGCCAGCAGCGGCTCCAACATATATTTT.

The chain recombines TRBV7-9 with TRBJ1-4, with D possibly matching TRBD1 (5 bases). Trimming stripped 4 bases from V and 8 bases from J, with 14 bases between. The length of the CDR3 is 14 residues. Germline V gene data show CDR1 as SEHNR and CDR2 as FQNEAQ (reference sequence). DNA for the CDR3: TGTGCCAGCAGCTACGCGGGGGTAGGCGAAAAACTGTTTTTT. Translated, it gives CASSYAGVGEKLFF.